Following are 9 T cell receptor beta chains from one sample sequenced in a study of T cell repertoires in cytomegalovirus infection. What these receptors recognize is not known. Via MiXCR, TCRdb re-called the reads, giving one row per CDR3 protein. The repertoire holds roughly 990,000 distinct CDR3 sequences, with around 30% as singletons. The sample here was cultured CD8+ T cells from PBMCs, taken from culture after CMV antigen stimulation. These receptors were taken from a human donor in good health (CMV status not recorded). Some clones in this sample may be carry-over from other donors' samples.

The chain joins TRBV6-6 to TRBJ2-2; TRBD2 matches 7 bases. The V segment lost 5 bases and the J segment 3 bases; nucleotides outside the gene matches: 6. Germline V lookup: CDR1 MNHNY, CDR2 SVGAGI (reference sequence). The CDR3 is made up of 15 amino acids. The CDR3 loop is CASSPAAGDTGELFF. CDR3 coding DNA: TGTGCCAGCAGTCCCGCGGCGGGAGACACCGGGGAGCTGTTTTTT.

This clonotype was found once. The gene calls are TRBV20-1 and TRBJ1-6; D not resolved. V lost 3 bases and J lost 8, with 5 bases in between. This CDR3 spans 11 amino acids. Per the germline V gene, CDR1 is DFQATT and CDR2 is SNEGSKA (reference sequence). This chain's CDR3 is CSASGHSPLHF. CDR3 bases: TGCAGTGCTAGCGGCCATTCACCCCTCCACTTT.

V usage is TRBV23-1 and J usage is TRBJ2-5; no reliable D call. TRBV23-1 is known as an ORF, though its function is uncertain. Trimming took off 3 bases at V and 5 bases at J, with 13 bases between the two ends. The CDR3 loop spans 14 amino acids. The CDR3 region is CASSHLKGWETQYF. The CDR3 DNA follows: TGCGCCAGCAGTCATCTGAAGGGATGGGAGACCCAGTACTTC.

This clonotype was seen at least ten times. This sequence joins TRBV7-6 and TRBJ2-7; tentative D call: TRBD1 (5 bases). Trimming removed 5 bases at V and 4 bases at J, with 18 bases between. The CDR3 consists of 15 residues. CDR1 SGHVS and CDR2 FNYEAQ come from the germline V gene. In DNA form, the CDR3 reads TGTGCCAGCAGCCCCCGGGCAGGGCCTGGGTACGAGCAGTACTTC. It encodes CASSPRAGPGYEQYF.

This chain links TRBV7-9 with TRBJ1-2; perhaps TRBD1 as D (6 bases). This CDR3 has 11 amino acids. Trimming removed 9 bases from V and 7 bases from J, with 12 bases in between. In germline, CDR1 is SEHNR, CDR2 FQNEAQ (reference sequence). The DNA of the CDR3 is TGTGCCAGTACAGGGACGGCTGGCTACACCTTC. Protein product: CASTGTAGYTF.

This chain connects TRBV7-9 to TRBJ2-7, with D maybe TRBD1 (5 bases). Germline V gene sequence: CDR1 SEHNR, CDR2 FQNEAQ (reference sequence). The CDR3 runs 15 residues. The germline V and J ends were trimmed by 5 bases and 7 bases, with 21 bases remaining between them. This chain's CDR3 is CASSLSRQPFWEQYV. The CDR3 DNA reads TGTGCCAGCAGCCTAAGTAGACAGCCCTTCTGGGAGCAGTACGTC.

In its sample, this clonotype was seen many times. V gene TRBV12-5 combines with J gene TRBJ2-7; D possibly corresponds to TRBD1 (5 bases). The CDR3 length is 12 residues. Germline assignment: CDR1 LGHNT and CDR2 FRNRAP. V was trimmed by 6 bases and J by 5 bases, leaving 11 bases between them. The CDR3 nucleotides are TGTGCTAGTGGCCCCCAGGGTGACGAGCAGTACTTC. Amino acids: CASGPQGDEQYF. The entire variable domain, with the rest obtained from reference TRBV12-5 and TRBJ2-7, is as follows: DARVTQTPRHKVTEMGQEVTMRCQPILGHNTVFWYRQTMMQGLELLAYFRNRAPLDDSGMPKDRFSAEMPDATLATLKIQPSEPRDSAVYFCASGPQGDEQYFGPGTRLTVT.

The chain links TRBV19 to TRBJ1-1, with D maybe TRBD1 (5 bases). The CDR3 length is 14 residues. The germline V gene encodes CDR1 LNHDA and CDR2 SQIVND (reference sequence). The V and J ends lost 4 bases and 3 bases respectively, with 12 bases between them. The CDR3 sequence is CASSTATGDTEAFF. The CDR3 coding sequence is TGTGCCAGTAGTACGGCGACGGGGGACACTGAAGCTTTCTTT.

This clonotype has a count of ten or more. This chain joins TRBV7-6 and TRBJ2-5, with a tentative D call TRBD2 (6 bases). The CDR3 has 15 residues. In germline, CDR1 is SGHVS, CDR2 FNYEAQ. Trimming shortened V by 1 base and J by 12 bases, and 21 bases separated the two germline ends. CDR3 sequence reads: CASSLGDAGQDTKYF. The CDR3 coding sequence is TGTGCCAGCAGCTTAGGTGATGCGGGGCAGGACACTAAGTACTTC.